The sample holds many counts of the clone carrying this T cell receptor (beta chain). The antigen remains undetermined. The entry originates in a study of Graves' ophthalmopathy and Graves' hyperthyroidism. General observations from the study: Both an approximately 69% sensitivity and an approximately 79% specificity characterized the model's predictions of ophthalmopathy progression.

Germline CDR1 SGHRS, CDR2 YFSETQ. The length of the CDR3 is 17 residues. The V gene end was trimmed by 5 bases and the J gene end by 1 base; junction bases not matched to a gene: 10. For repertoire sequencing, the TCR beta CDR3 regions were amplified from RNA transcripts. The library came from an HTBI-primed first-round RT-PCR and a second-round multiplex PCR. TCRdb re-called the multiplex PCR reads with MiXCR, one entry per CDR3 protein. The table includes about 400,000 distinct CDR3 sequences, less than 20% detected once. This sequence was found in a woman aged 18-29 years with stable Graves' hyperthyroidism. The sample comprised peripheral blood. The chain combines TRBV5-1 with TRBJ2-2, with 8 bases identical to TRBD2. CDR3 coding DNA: TGCGCCAGCAGGACCCACGCGGGGGGCCTGAACACCGGGGAGCTGTTTTTT. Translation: CASRTHAGGLNTGELFF.